This TCR beta chain is drawn from a study of molecular identifiers for immune sequencing clone quantification (dated by TCRdb to the late 2010s). Regarding the complete study: For a replicate experiment, RNA from roughly 20,000 or 100,000 naive CD8 T cells was divided into five aliquots, and four of the five aliquots were sequenced. CD8 T cells were used in a methods study to benchmark molecular-identifier clustering-based TCR repertoire sequencing (MIDCIRS) and TCR RNA copy counting. Study-wide conclusions, independent of this receptor: Spiked-in Jurkat TCR RNA equal to a single cell's worth was reported to be detectable even within 1,100,000 naive CD8 T cells. Without barcode sub-clustering, chimeric consensus sequences inflated TCR diversity; chimeras reached as high as 47%. Modeling gave around 2.7 recovered TCR RNA copies per cell versus 7.5 to 10 by digital PCR, implying roughly 30% capture efficiency. The naive libraries included spiked-in Jurkat TCR RNA (roughly 9 copies' worth), and this RNA is not part of the donor repertoire. Clones above 20 RNA copies held over 99% of molecules in CMV-specific effector cells but under 1% in naive cells. Highly expanded clone sizes could be underestimated if identical TCR molecules share a barcode.

The library was prepared using PCR. Data came from an Illumina HiSeq 4000. Preparation of bulk TCR libraries followed a previously described approach, with the TCR primers listed in Table S5. Purification of total RNA was performed with the Qiagen AllPrep DNA/RNA kit. Before analysis, reads from multiple sequencing runs of one library were combined. As for how the authors treated the data: Reads were retained only if the reads had an exact TCR constant sequence, and the retained reads were trimmed to 150 nt and grouped according to their 12-nt molecular barcodes. Reads in each barcode group were sub-clustered using a 15% Levenshtein threshold, and a quality-weighted consensus sequence was built for each RNA molecule. Non-functional sequences were discarded, and so were lower-count sequences lying one edit away from another sequence. On the basis of fitting two negative binomial distributions, barcode sub-clusters with fewer than 20% of the maximum read count were discarded. Clones were called with MiXCR by TCRdb after fastp trimmed the public reads at Q25, and only in-frame beta chains were retained. Rows matching on CDR3 protein sequence are summarized as one entry with the most common DNA and genes. The V and J calls here are based on TCRdb, not the publication. The sample contains 68,000 or so distinct CDR3 sequences, roughly 17% of them found a single time. The ten largest account for 1.5% of the sample.

Both ends counted, the CDR3 spans 17 residues. Here the CDR3 DNA is all that survives: 51 bases in frame from base 1. After removal of 3 bases from V and 1 base from J, the junction retains 8 bases not matched to a gene. Of note for this clonotype: Its antigen is still unknown. The CDR3 carries no conserved terminal phenylalanine or tryptophan, so it likely arises from a read error.

Libraries of naive CD8 T cells were built from anywhere between about 20,000 and 1,000,000 sorted cells, with 10%, 30% or 50% of the purified RNA used. On a BD FACSAria II, naive CD8 T cells were FACS-sorted as CD8+CD4-CCR7+CD45RA+ and collected into RLT Plus buffer. Roughly ten TCR copies' worth of Jurkat RNA were spiked into roughly 17,000-1,100,000 naive CD8 T cell samples to test detection sensitivity. Enrichment of CD8 T cells was performed with RosetteSep CD8+ T Cell Enrichment Cocktail and Ficoll-Paque, after which ACK red cell lysis was carried out. The V and J genes are TRBV12-3 or TRBV12-4 and TRBJ2-1, with TRBD2 matching 8 junction bases. The TCR comes from a human donor in good health. Some libraries in this study had Jurkat cell RNA spiked in. Sequenced sample: naive CD8+ T cells from blood, with Jurkat cell RNA spiked in. The meaning of the sample's cell subset or site label: FACS-sorted CD8+CD4-CCR7+CD45RA+ naive T cells. Here is the DNA: TGTGCCAGCAGTTTCTCCCGGGGGGGGGGGTCCTACAATGAGCAGTTCTCC. Its coded protein is CASSFSRGGGSYNEQFS.